What follows describes a single T cell receptor (beta chain). No antigen is known for it. The data are from a study of T cell responses to AZD1222 COVID-19 vaccine. General study findings and limits: Regions 160-218 and 743-854 dominated among vaccine-associated CD4 TCRs spanning spike.

CDR1 is LGHNT, CDR2 FRNRAP, per germline. The CDR3 length is 17 residues. The trim removed 1 base at V and 2 bases at J, leaving 9 bases unmatched. The table came from immunoSEQ multiplex PCR; TCRdb's copy has only in-frame clones and leaves some out. The table records 65,000 to 70,000 clones, 83% of them present only once. This specimen was peripheral blood, taken 28 days after the second AZD1222 dose. The V and J genes are TRBV12-5 and TRBJ1-2; 8 bases are shared with TRBD1. This TCR derives from an adult who received the AZD1222 COVID-19 vaccine. CDR3: CASGLDPRTGMNYGYTF. The CDR3, as DNA: TGTGCTAGTGGTTTGGACCCTCGGACAGGGATGAACTATGGCTACACCTTC. Filled out from reference TRBV12-5 and TRBJ1-2, the complete variable domain reads DARVTQTPRHKVTEMGQEVTMRCQPILGHNTVFWYRQTMMQGLELLAYFRNRAPLDDSGMPKDRFSAEMPDATLATLKIQPSEPRDSAVYFCASGLDPRTGMNYGYTFGSGTRLTVV.